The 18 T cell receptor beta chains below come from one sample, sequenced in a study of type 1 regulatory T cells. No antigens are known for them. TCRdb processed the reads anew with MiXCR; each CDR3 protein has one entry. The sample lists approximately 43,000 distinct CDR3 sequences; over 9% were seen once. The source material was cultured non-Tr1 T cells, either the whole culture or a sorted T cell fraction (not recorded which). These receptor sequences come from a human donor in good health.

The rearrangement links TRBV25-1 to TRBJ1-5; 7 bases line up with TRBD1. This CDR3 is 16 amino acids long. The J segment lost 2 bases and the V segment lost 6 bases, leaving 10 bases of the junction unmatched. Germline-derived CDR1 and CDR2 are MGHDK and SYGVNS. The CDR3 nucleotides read TGTGCCAGCAGCCCCAGGGGGGGGACACGCAATCAGCCCCAGCATTTT. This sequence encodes CASSPRGGTRNQPQHF.

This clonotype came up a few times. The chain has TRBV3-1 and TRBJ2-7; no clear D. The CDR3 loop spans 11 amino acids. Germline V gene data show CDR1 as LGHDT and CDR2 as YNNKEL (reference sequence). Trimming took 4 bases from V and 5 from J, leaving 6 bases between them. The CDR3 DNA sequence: TGTGCCAGCAGCCTCTTAAACGAGCAGTACTTC. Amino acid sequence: CASSLLNEQYF.

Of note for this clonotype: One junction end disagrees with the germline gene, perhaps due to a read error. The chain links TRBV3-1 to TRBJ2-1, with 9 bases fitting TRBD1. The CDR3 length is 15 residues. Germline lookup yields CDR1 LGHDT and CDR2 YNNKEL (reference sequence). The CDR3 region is CGSSPGTGKHNEQFF. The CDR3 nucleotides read TGTGGCAGCAGCCCTGGGACAGGGAAGCACAATGAGCAGTTCTTC.

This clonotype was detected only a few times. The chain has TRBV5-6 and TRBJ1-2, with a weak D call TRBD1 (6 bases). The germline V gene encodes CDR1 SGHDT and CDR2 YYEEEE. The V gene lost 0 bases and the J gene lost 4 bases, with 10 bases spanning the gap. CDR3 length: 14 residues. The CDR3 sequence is CASSLGQGPYGYTF. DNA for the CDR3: TGTGCCAGCAGCTTGGGGCAGGGGCCCTATGGCTACACCTTC.

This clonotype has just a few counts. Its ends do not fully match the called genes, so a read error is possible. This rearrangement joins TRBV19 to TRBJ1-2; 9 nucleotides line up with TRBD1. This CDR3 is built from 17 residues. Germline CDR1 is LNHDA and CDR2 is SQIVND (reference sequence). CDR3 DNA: TGTGCCAGTAGTACACGACCCCGGGACAGGGTTTACTATGGCCACACCTTC. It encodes CASSTRPRDRVYYGHTF.

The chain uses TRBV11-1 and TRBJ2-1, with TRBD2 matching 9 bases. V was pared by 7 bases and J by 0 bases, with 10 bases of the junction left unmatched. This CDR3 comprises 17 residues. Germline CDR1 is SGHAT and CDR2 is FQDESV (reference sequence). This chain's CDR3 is CASIPEREVSSYNEQFF. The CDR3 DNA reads TGTGCCAGCATCCCCGAGCGGGAGGTCTCCTCCTACAATGAGCAGTTCTTC. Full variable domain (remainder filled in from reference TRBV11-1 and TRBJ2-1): EAEVAQSPRYKITEKSQAVAFWCDPISGHATLYWYRQILGQGPELLVQFQDESVVDDSQLPKDRFSAERLKGVDSTLKIQPAELGDSAMYLCASIPEREVSSYNEQFFGPGTRLTVL.

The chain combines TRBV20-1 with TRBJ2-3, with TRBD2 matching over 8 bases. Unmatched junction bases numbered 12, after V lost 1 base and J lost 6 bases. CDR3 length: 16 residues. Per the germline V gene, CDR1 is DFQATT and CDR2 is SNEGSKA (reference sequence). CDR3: CSARVPGLEGVDTQYF. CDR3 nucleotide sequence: TGCAGTGCTAGAGTCCCGGGACTAGAGGGTGTGGATACGCAGTATTTT.

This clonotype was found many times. CDR3 in DNA: TGTGCCAGCAGCCTATCTGGCGCGGGACAGACCTACGAGCAGTACTTC. As protein: CASSLSGAGQTYEQYF. V is TRBV7-6 and J is TRBJ2-7, with D perhaps matching TRBD1 (7 bases). V was clipped by 5 bases and J by 2 bases, with 19 bases between them. The CDR3 is 16 amino acids. The V gene's germline CDR1 is SGHVS and CDR2 FNYEAQ.

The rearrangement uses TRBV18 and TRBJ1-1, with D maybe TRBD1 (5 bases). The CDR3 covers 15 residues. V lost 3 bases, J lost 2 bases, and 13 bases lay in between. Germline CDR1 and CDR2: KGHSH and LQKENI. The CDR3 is CASSPLRASNTEAFF. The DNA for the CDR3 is TGTGCCAGCTCACCGCTCAGGGCGTCCAACACTGAAGCTTTCTTT. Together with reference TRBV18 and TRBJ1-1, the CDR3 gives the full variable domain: NAGVMQNPRHLVRRRGQEARLRCSPMKGHSHVYWYRQLPEEGLKFMVYLQKENIIDESGMPKERFSAEFPKEGPSILRIQQVVRGDSAAYFCASSPLRASNTEAFFGQGTRLTVV.

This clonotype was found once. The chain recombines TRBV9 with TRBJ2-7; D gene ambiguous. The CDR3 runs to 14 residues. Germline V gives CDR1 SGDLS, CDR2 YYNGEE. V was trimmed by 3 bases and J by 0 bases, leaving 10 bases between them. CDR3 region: CASSAGRDSYEQYF. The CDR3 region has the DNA TGTGCCAGCAGCGCCGGTAGGGACTCCTACGAGCAGTACTTC.

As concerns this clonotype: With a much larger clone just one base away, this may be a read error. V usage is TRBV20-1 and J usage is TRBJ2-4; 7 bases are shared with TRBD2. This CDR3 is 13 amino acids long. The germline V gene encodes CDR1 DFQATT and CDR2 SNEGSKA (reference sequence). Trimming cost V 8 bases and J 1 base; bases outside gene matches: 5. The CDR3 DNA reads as TGCAGTTACCCCGGGGGGGCCAAAAACATTCAGTACTTC. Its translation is CSYPGGAKNIQYF.

The CDR3 region has the DNA TGTGCCACCAGGGGCGCCGAAATTTACAATGAGCAGTTCTTC. Amino acids: CATRGAEIYNEQFF. The J gene is TRBJ2-1, the V gene TRBV6-6; tentatively, D is TRBD1 (6 bases). Germline values: CDR1 MNHNY, CDR2 SVGAGI (reference sequence). The CDR3 extends over 14 amino acids. Trimming stripped 10 bases from V and 4 bases from J, with 17 bases between.

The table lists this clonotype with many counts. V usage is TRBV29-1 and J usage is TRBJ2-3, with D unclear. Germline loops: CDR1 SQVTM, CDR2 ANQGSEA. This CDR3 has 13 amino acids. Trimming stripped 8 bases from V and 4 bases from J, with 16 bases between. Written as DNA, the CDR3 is TGCAGCTTTCCGACTGGCGTCCCAGATACGCAGTATTTT. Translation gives CSFPTGVPDTQYF.

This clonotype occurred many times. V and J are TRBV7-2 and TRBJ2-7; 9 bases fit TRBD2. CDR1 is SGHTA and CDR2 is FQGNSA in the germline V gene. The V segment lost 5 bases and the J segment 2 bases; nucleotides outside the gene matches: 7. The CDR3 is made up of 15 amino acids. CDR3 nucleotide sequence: TGTGCCAGCAGCGTTGCAGCGGGAGGCGCCTACGAGCAGTACTTC. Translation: CASSVAAGGAYEQYF.

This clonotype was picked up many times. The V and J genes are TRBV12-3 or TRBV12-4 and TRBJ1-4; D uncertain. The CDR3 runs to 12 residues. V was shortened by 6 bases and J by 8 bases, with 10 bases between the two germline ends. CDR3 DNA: TGTGCCAGCAGCTTAAAGGGCGAAAAACTGTTTTTT. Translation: CASSLKGEKLFF.

The DNA for the CDR3 is TGTGCCAGCAGCTTAGAGGGACTAGCGGTCTACGAGCAGTACTTC. Translated: CASSLEGLAVYEQYF. J is TRBJ2-7 and V is TRBV7-2; 11 bases agree with TRBD2. From germline, CDR1 is SGHTA and CDR2 FQGNSA. J was trimmed by 3 bases and V by 1 base; bases with no gene match: 2. The CDR3 loop spans 15 amino acids.

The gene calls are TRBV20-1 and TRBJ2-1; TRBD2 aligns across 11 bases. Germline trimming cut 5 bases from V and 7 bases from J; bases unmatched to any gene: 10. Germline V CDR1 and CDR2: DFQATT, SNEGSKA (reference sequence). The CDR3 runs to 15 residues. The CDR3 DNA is TGCAGTGCTTTACTAGCGGGAGACCCTAGGAATGAGCAGTTCTTC. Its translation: CSALLAGDPRNEQFF.

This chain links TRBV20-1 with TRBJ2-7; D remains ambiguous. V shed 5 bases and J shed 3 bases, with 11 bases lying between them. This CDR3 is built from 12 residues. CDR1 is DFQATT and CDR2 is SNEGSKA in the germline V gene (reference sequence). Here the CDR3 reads CSARDTVYEQYF. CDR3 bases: TGCAGTGCTCGTGATACCGTCTACGAGCAGTACTTC.